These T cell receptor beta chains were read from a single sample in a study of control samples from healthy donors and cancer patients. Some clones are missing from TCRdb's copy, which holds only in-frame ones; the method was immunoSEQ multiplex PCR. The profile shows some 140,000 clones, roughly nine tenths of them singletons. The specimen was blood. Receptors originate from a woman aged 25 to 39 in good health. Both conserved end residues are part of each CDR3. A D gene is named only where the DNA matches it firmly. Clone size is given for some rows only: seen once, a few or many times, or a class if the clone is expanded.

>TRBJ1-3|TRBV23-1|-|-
CASSQSSKGGEGNTIYF
TGCGCCAGCAGTCAATCGAGTAAAGGAGGGGAAGGAAACACCATATATTTT
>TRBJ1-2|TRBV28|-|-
CATDTLAYGYTF
TGTGCCACGGATACCCTAGCCTATGGCTACACCTTC
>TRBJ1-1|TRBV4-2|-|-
CASSQGQLNTEAFF
TGTGCCAGCAGCCAAGGGCAGTTGAACACTGAAGCTTTCTTT
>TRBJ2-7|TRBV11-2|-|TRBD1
CASRNGQGVSYEQYF
TGTGCCAGCAGAAACGGACAGGGGGTGTCCTACGAGCAGTACTTC
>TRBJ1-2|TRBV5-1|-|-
CASSLWSADRSGYTF
TGCGCCAGCAGCTTGTGGTCGGCAGACCGATCAGGCTACACCTTC
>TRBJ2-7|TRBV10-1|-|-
CASKEQGREQYF
TGCGCCAGCAAGGAACAGGGACGGGAGCAGTACTTC
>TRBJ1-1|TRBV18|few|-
CASSPQGGNTEAFF
TGTGCCAGCTCACCACAGGGAGGGAACACTGAAGCTTTCTTT
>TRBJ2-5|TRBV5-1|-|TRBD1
CASSWGTVQETQYF
TGCGCCAGCAGCTGGGGGACAGTACAGGAGACCCAGTACTTC
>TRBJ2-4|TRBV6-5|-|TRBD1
CASSHTGDNIQYF
TGTGCCAGCAGCCACACAGGGGACAACATTCAGTACTTC
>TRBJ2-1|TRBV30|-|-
CAWSKTNSYNEQFF
TGTGCCTGGAGCAAGACTAACTCCTACAATGAGCAGTTCTTC
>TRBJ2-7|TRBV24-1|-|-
CATSDLPETYEQYF
TGTGCCACCAGTGATTTGCCAGAAACCTACGAGCAGTACTTC
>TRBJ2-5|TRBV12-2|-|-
CASRLVGPLAGKRYQETQYF
TGTGCAAGTCGCTTAGTGGGCCCACTAGCCGGTAAGAGGTACCAAGAGACCCAGTACTTC
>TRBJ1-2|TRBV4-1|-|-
CASSPGEGEYYGYTF
TGCGCCAGCAGCCCCGGAGAAGGGGAGTACTATGGCTACACCTTC
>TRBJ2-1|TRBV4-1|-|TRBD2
CASSEERGSAYNEQFF
TGCGCCAGCAGCGAAGAGCGGGGTAGCGCCTACAATGAGCAGTTCTTC
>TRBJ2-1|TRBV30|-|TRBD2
CAWSVGEAGGWFF
TGTGCCTGGAGTGTCGGGGAAGCGGGAGGGTGGTTCTTC
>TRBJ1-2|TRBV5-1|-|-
CASSDPGLLYGYTF
TGCGCCAGCAGCGACCCGGGACTGCTCTATGGCTACACCTTC
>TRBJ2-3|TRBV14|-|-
CASSQGPGTQYF
TGTGCCAGCAGCCAAGGCCCCGGTACGCAGTATTTT
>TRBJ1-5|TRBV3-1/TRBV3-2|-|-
CASSRGVEQPQHF
TGTGCCAGCAGTCGAGGGGTGGAGCAGCCCCAGCATTTT
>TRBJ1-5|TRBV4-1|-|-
CASSQEGRVERPQHF
TGCGCCAGCAGCCAAGAGGGCAGAGTGGAGCGGCCCCAGCATTTT
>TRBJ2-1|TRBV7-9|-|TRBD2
CASSLWAGASSYNEQFF
TGTGCCAGCAGCTTATGGGCGGGAGCCTCCTCCTACAATGAGCAGTTCTTC
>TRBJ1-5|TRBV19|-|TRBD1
CASSILIGTGGNQPQHF
TGTGCCAGTAGTATATTAATCGGGACAGGGGGCAATCAGCCCCAGCATTTT
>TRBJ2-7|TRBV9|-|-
CASSVGTHGEQYF
TGTGCCAGCAGCGTAGGGACACATGGGGAGCAGTACTTC
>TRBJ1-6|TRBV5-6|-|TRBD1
CASSLEPGTGSSPLHF
TGTGCCAGCAGCTTGGAGCCCGGGACAGGGAGCTCACCCCTCCACTTT
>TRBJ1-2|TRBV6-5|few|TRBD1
CASSYSGQGAKGGYTF
TGTGCCAGCAGTTACTCGGGACAGGGGGCGAAGGGGGGCTACACCTTC
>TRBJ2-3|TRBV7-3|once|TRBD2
CASSLPGTSGRAGADTQYF
TGTGCCAGCAGCTTACCTGGGACTAGCGGGAGGGCGGGTGCAGATACGCAGTATTTT
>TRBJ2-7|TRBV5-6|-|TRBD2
CASELGTGGISYEQYF
TGTGCCAGTGAGCTTGGAACGGGAGGGATCTCCTACGAGCAGTACTTC
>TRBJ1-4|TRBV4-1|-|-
CASSQEPEREKLFF
TGCGCCAGCAGCCAAGAGCCAGAGCGTGAAAAACTGTTTTTT
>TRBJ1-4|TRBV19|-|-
CATRGADREKLFF
TGTGCCACAAGGGGGGCAGACCGTGAAAAACTGTTTTTT
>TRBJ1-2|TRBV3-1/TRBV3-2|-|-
CASSQPSGGQGYTF
TGTGCCAGCAGCCAACCCTCGGGGGGCCAGGGCTACACCTTC
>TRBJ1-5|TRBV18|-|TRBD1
CASSLVTGGNQPQHF
TGTGCCAGCTCCCTCGTTACAGGGGGGAATCAGCCCCAGCATTTT
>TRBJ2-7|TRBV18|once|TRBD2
CASSPGGGSYEQYF
TGTGCCAGCTCACCAGGCGGGGGCTCCTACGAGCAGTACTTC
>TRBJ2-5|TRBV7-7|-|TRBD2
CASSFSGSWQETQYF
TGTGCCAGCAGCTTTAGCGGGAGCTGGCAGGAGACCCAGTACTTC
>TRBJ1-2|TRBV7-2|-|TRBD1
CASSLGGTAYGYTF
TGTGCCAGCAGCTTAGGAGGGACAGCCTATGGCTACACCTTC
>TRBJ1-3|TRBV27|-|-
CASSLLQGSGNTIYF
TGTGCCAGCAGTTTACTCCAGGGTTCTGGAAACACCATATATTTT
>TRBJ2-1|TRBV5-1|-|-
CASSLGLNEQFF
TGCGCCAGCAGCTTGGGGCTGAATGAGCAGTTCTTC
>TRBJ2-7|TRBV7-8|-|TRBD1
CASSLAGQGAAEQYF
TGTGCCAGCAGCTTAGCGGGACAGGGGGCGGCCGAGCAGTACTTC
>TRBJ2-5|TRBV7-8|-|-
CASSSPTGGTETQYF
TGTGCCAGCAGCTCACCGACAGGTGGGACAGAGACCCAGTACTTC
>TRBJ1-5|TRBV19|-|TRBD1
CASSTDRGNNQPQHF
TGTGCCAGTAGTACCGACAGGGGGAACAATCAGCCCCAGCATTTT
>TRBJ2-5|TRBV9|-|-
CASSVEGFRERVGTQYF
TGTGCCAGCAGCGTAGAAGGGTTTCGGGAGCGGGTAGGGACCCAGTACTTC
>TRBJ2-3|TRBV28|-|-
CASSYEGTDTQYF
TGTGCCAGCAGTTATGAGGGCACAGATACGCAGTATTTT
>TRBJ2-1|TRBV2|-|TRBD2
CASTVSSSGSYNEQFF
TGTGCCAGCACCGTTTCGAGTAGCGGGAGTTACAATGAGCAGTTCTTC
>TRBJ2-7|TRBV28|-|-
CASSSWTDTYEQYF
TGTGCCAGCAGTTCTTGGACGGATACCTACGAGCAGTACTTC
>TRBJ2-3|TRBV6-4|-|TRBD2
CASSDGLAGGADTQYF
TGTGCCAGCAGTGACGGACTAGCGGGAGGGGCAGATACGCAGTATTTT
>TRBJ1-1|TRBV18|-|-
CASSPVGDGTEAFF
TGTGCCAGCTCACCGGTCGGGGACGGGACTGAAGCTTTCTTT
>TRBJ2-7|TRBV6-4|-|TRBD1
CASSRDRGYEQYF
TGTGCCAGCAGCCGGGACAGGGGCTACGAGCAGTACTTC
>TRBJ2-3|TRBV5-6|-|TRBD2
CASSLRTSGRSTDTQYF
TGTGCCAGCAGCTTAAGGACTAGCGGGAGGAGCACAGATACGCAGTATTTT